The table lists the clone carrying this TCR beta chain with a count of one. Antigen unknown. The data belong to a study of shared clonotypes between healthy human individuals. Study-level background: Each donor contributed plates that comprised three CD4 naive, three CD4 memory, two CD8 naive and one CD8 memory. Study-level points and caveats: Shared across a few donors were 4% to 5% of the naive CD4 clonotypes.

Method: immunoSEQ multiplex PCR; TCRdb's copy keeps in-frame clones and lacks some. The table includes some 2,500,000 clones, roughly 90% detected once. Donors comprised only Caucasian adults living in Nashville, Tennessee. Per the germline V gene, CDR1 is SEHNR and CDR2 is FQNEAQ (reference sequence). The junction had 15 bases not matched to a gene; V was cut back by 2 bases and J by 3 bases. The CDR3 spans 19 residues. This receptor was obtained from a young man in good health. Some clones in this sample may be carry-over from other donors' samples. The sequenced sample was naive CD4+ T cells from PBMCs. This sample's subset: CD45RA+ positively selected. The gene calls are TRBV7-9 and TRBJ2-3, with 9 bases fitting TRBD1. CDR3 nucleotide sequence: TGTGCCAGCAGCTTAACAGTGGGACAGGGCCTTCTACGGACAGATACGCAGTATTTT. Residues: CASSLTVGQGLLRTDTQYF.